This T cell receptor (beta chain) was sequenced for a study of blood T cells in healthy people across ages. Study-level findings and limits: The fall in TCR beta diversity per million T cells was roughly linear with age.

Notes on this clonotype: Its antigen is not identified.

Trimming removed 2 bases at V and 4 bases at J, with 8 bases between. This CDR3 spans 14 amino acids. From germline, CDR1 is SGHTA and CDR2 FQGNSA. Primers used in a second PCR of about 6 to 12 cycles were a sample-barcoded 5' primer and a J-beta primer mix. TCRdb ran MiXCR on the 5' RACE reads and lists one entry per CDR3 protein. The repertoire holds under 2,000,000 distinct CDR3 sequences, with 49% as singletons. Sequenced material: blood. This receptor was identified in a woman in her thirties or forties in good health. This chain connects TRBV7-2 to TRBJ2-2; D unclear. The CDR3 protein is CASSLIQSTGELFF. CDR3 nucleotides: TGTGCCAGCAGCTTAATTCAAAGCACCGGGGAGCTGTTTTTT.